The 22 T cell receptor beta chains in this list originate from one sample, sequenced in a study of STAT5B mutations in CD4+ large granular lymphocyte leukemia (dated by TCRdb to about 2022). The method was the immunoSEQ multiplex PCR assay. The source is immuneACCESS, and TCRdb retained only in-frame sequences with V and J called. Part of the clones is not carried over; for the studies checked, unresolved V genes explain less than half of this, and the remainder is unexplained. This sample comprises about 33,000 clones, about four fifths of them detected only once. Roughly 4.5% of the sample rests with the top ten. The sequencing input was CD4+ T cells from blood buffy coats. Receptors were obtained from a human donor in good health.

The chain couples TRBV6-5 to TRBJ1-2; D gene unclear. V lost 3 bases to trimming and J lost 1 base, with 6 bases between them. The V gene's germline CDR1 is MNHEY and CDR2 SVGAGI. The CDR3 extends over 13 amino acids. The CDR3 is CASSYAFNYGYTF. The DNA for the CDR3 is TGTGCCAGCAGTTATGCTTTTAACTATGGCTACACCTTC.

V usage is TRBV11-2 and J usage is TRBJ2-1; D ambiguous. CDR1 and CDR2 (germline): SGHAT, FQNNGV. The CDR3 totals 13 residues. V was cut by 5 bases and J by 5 bases, with 10 bases left in between. This chain's CDR3 is CASSPRQNNEQFF. The CDR3 region has the DNA TGTGCCAGCAGCCCCCGTCAAAACAATGAGCAGTTCTTC.

The chain recombines TRBV18 with TRBJ2-2; the D gene could be TRBD1 or TRBD2 (5 bases each). The ends were cut back, 2 bases at V and 5 bases at J, with 18 bases in the middle. Germline CDR1 reads KGHSH; CDR2 reads LQKENI. CDR3 length: 17 residues. The CDR3 region is CASSPRGAAIGTGELFF. The CDR3 bases are TGTGCCAGCTCACCAAGGGGAGCGGCCATCGGAACCGGGGAGCTGTTTTTT. The variable domain in full, completed from reference TRBV18 and TRBJ2-2, reads NAGVMQNPRHLVRRRGQEARLRCSPMKGHSHVYWYRQLPEEGLKFMVYLQKENIIDESGMPKERFSAEFPKEGPSILRIQQVVRGDSAAYFCASSPRGAAIGTGELFFGEGSRLTVL.

V gene TRBV28 combines with J gene TRBJ2-7; 10 bases are a match to TRBD1. Germline CDR1 MDHEN, CDR2 SYDVKM. V was clipped by 6 bases and J by 4 bases; unmatched bases: 3. The CDR3 length is 13 residues. CDR3 sequence: CASSRDRGYEQYF. The CDR3 coding sequence is TGTGCCAGCAGCCGGGACAGGGGTTACGAGCAGTACTTC.

The chain joins TRBV15 to TRBJ2-7; the D gene is possibly TRBD2 (5 bases). The length of the CDR3 is 15 residues. V was cut by 0 bases and J by 2 bases, with 11 bases left in between. Germline V gene lookup returns CDR1 LNHNV and CDR2 YYDKDF (reference sequence). Here the CDR3 reads CATSRERADPYEQYF. Written as DNA, the CDR3 is TGTGCCACCAGCAGAGAGCGAGCGGACCCCTACGAGCAGTACTTC.

The rearrangement links TRBV5-1 to TRBJ2-1, with a weak D call TRBD2 (5 bases). In germline, CDR1 is SGHRS, CDR2 YFSETQ. The CDR3 is 14 residues long. The germline V and J ends were trimmed by 2 bases and 15 bases, with 21 bases remaining between them. CDR3 region: CASSLNLAGASLFF. The CDR3 coding sequence is TGCGCCAGCAGCTTAAATCTCGCGGGTGCCTCCCTGTTCTTC.

V gene TRBV10-3 combines with J gene TRBJ2-5; TRBD2 matches 10 bases. V dropped 8 bases and J dropped 2; count of bases not matched to a gene: 5. Germline V CDR1 and CDR2: ENHRY, SYGVKD. The CDR3 has 14 amino acids. This chain's CDR3 is CAIDASGSQETQYF. DNA for the CDR3: TGTGCCATCGACGCTAGCGGGAGTCAAGAGACCCAGTACTTC.

The V call is TRBV11-2, the J call TRBJ1-3; 7 bases map to TRBD1. Germline V gene lookup returns CDR1 SGHAT and CDR2 FQNNGV. This CDR3 is built from 15 residues. The ends lost 0 bases at V and 2 bases at J; junction bases unmatched: 1. CDR3 bases: TGTGCCAGCAGCTTAGAAGGGACAGCTGGAAACACCATATATTTT. Translated, it gives CASSLEGTAGNTIYF.

The chain is built from TRBV7-9 and TRBJ2-1; D gene unclear. V lost 8 bases and J 6 bases, leaving 17 bases between the germline ends. The CDR3 totals 14 residues. Germline V lookup: CDR1 SEHNR, CDR2 FQNEAQ (reference sequence). Here the CDR3 reads CASSGSTFSNEQFF. CDR3 nucleotides: TGTGCCAGCTCGGGCTCGACTTTCTCCAATGAGCAGTTCTTC.

The chain combines TRBV18 with TRBJ2-2; D gene ambiguous. The germline gives CDR1 KGHSH, CDR2 LQKENI. The V gene lost 2 bases and the J gene lost 0 bases, with 13 bases spanning the gap. The CDR3 spans 17 residues. The chain's CDR3 is CASSPSSHYANTGELFF. CDR3 nucleotides: TGTGCCAGCTCACCATCAAGCCATTACGCGAACACCGGGGAGCTGTTTTTT.

This chain joins TRBV5-1 and TRBJ2-7; D may be TRBD2 (5 bases). V lost 0 bases to trimming and J lost 5 bases, with 6 bases between them. CDR1 and CDR2 from the germline V gene are SGHRS and YFSETQ. This CDR3 has 12 amino acids. The CDR3 protein is CASSLAGNEQYF. The DNA of the CDR3 is TGCGCCAGCAGCTTGGCCGGGAACGAGCAGTACTTC.

This clone was counted only a few times. The gene calls are TRBV10-3 and TRBJ1-2; weak D call: TRBD1 (6 bases). V lost 6 bases, J lost 3 bases, and 8 bases lay in between. The germline gives CDR1 ENHRY, CDR2 SYGVKD. This CDR3 is 12 amino acids long. As DNA, the CDR3 is TGTGCCATCAGCCGACAGGACTATGGCTACACCTTC. Translated, it gives CAISRQDYGYTF.

DNA for the CDR3: TGTGCCAGCCGGCTTGGGGCTATAATGAACACCGGGGAGCTGTTTTTT. This translates into CASRLGAIMNTGELFF. This chain links TRBV19 with TRBJ2-2; D might be TRBD1 (5 bases). V gave up 9 bases and J gave up 1 base, with 18 bases separating them. CDR3 length: 16 amino acids. Per the germline V gene, CDR1 is LNHDA and CDR2 is SQIVND (reference sequence).

The chain joins TRBV5-1 to TRBJ2-7, with 11 bases that match TRBD2. Germline V gene sequence: CDR1 SGHRS, CDR2 YFSETQ. V gave up 7 bases and J gave up 1 base; unmatched junction bases: 4. The CDR3 totals 14 residues. CDR3 in amino acids: CASQGTSGSYEQYF. CDR3 nucleotides: TGCGCCAGCCAGGGGACTAGCGGATCCTACGAGCAGTACTTC.

The V call is TRBV9, the J call TRBJ2-6, with no clear D. This CDR3 spans 16 amino acids. V lost 0 bases to trimming and J lost 0 bases, with 7 bases between them. Germline CDR1 SGDLS, CDR2 YYNGEE. The CDR3: CASSVDSSSGANVLTF. In DNA, the CDR3 is TGTGCCAGCAGCGTAGACAGCAGCTCTGGGGCCAACGTCCTGACTTTC.

This clone was found once. V gene TRBV5-4 combines with J gene TRBJ2-3, with D possibly TRBD2 on 6 matching bases. V shed 1 base and J shed 1 base, with 13 bases lying between them. The germline V gene encodes CDR1 SGHNT and CDR2 YYREEE (reference sequence). This CDR3 comprises 16 residues. The CDR3 sequence is CASSLPPGEGTDTQYF. Written as DNA, the CDR3 is TGTGCCAGCAGCTTGCCCCCGGGAGAGGGCACAGATACGCAGTATTTT.

This sequence joins TRBV18 and TRBJ1-2, with 8 nucleotides matching TRBD1. This CDR3 has 16 amino acids. Germline CDR1 reads KGHSH; CDR2 reads LQKENI. The trim removed 0 bases at V and 4 bases at J, leaving 7 bases unmatched. The chain's CDR3 is CASSPPSTGTGYGYTF. Here the CDR3 DNA reads TGTGCCAGCTCACCACCCTCCACCGGGACAGGCTATGGCTACACCTTC. The full variable domain, with the rest looked up from reference TRBV18 and TRBJ1-2, is NAGVMQNPRHLVRRRGQEARLRCSPMKGHSHVYWYRQLPEEGLKFMVYLQKENIIDESGMPKERFSAEFPKEGPSILRIQQVVRGDSAAYFCASSPPSTGTGYGYTFGSGTRLTVV.

Details on this clone: In the same sample, other DNA sequences code for this CDR3. This sequence joins TRBV21-1 and TRBJ1-5. TRBV21-1 is an annotated pseudogene. The length of the CDR3 is 13 residues. CDR3 residues: CASKGGRNQPQHF. CDR3 coding DNA: TGTGCCAGCAAAGGAGGGAGAAATCAGCCCCAGCATTTT.

CDR3 in DNA: TGTGCCAGCAGCTTAACGGGGACCCACACCGGGGAGCTGTTTTTT. Its protein is CASSLTGTHTGELFF. The chain carries TRBV7-3 and TRBJ2-2; D tentatively reads TRBD1 or TRBD2 (5 bases each). Trimming left V 0 bases short and J 3 bases short, with 8 bases between. Germline assignment: CDR1 SGHTA and CDR2 FQGTGA. The length of the CDR3 is 15 residues.

The V call is TRBV4-1, the J call TRBJ2-7; D not resolved. V was trimmed by 3 bases and J by 7 bases, leaving 13 bases between them. The CDR3 is made up of 13 amino acids. In germline, CDR1 is MGHRA, CDR2 YSYEKL. The DNA for the CDR3 is TGCGCCAGCAGCCAGGGAACTATGAGAGAGCAGTACTTC. Its protein is CASSQGTMREQYF.

V usage is TRBV5-4 and J usage is TRBJ2-3; D gene uncertain. There are 13 residues in the CDR3. In germline, CDR1 is SGHNT, CDR2 YYREEE (reference sequence). Trimming took 3 bases from V and 1 from J, leaving 6 bases between them. CDR3 nucleotides: TGTGCCAGCAGCTCCATCGGCACAGATACGCAGTATTTT. Translating it yields CASSSIGTDTQYF.

The chain employs TRBV7-2 and TRBJ2-3; TRBD2 aligns across 11 bases. CDR3 length: 17 amino acids. The V and J ends lost 1 base and 2 bases, in that order; junction bases with no gene match: 5. CDR1 is SGHTA and CDR2 is FQGNSA in the germline V gene. This chain's CDR3 is CASSLVTSGSPTDTQYF. In DNA form, the CDR3 reads TGTGCCAGCAGCTTAGTTACTAGCGGGAGCCCCACAGATACGCAGTATTTT.